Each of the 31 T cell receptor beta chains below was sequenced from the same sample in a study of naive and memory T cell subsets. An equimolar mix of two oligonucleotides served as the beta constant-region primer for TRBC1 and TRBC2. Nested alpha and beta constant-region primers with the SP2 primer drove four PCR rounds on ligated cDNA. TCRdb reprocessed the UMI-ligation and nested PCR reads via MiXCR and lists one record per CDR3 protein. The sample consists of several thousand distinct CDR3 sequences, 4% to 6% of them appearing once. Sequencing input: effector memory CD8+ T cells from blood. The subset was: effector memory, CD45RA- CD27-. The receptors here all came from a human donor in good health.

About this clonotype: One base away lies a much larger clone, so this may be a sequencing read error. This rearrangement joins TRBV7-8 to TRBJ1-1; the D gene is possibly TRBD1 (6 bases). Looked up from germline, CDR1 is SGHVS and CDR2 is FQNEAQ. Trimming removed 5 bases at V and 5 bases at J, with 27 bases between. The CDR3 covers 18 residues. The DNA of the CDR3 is TGTGCCAGCAGCCCCCGAAGAGGGGGGAAACTTACGGAGACTGAAGCTTTCTTT. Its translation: CASSPRRGGKLTETEAFF.

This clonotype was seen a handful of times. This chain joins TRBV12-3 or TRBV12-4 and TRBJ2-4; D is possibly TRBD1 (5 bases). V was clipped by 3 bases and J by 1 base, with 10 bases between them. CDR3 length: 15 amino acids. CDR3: CASSLFRAAKNIQYF. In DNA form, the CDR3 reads TGTGCCAGCAGTTTGTTCAGGGCGGCCAAAAACATTCAGTACTTC.

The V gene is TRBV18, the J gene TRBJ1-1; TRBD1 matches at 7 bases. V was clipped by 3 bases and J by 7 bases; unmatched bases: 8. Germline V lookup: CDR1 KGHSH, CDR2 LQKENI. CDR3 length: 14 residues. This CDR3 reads CASSPPGTALEAFF. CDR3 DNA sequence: TGTGCCAGCTCACCCCCGGGGACAGCACTTGAAGCTTTCTTT. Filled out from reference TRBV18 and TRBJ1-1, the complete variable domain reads NAGVMQNPRHLVRRRGQEARLRCSPMKGHSHVYWYRQLPEEGLKFMVYLQKENIIDESGMPKERFSAEFPKEGPSILRIQQVVRGDSAAYFCASSPPGTALEAFFGQGTRLTVV.

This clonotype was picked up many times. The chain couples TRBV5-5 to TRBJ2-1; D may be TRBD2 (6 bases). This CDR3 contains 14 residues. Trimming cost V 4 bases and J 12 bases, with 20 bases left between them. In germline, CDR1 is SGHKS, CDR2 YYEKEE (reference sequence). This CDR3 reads CASSPSGSWMGQFF. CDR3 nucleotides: TGTGCCAGCAGCCCGAGCGGGTCTTGGATGGGGCAGTTCTTC.

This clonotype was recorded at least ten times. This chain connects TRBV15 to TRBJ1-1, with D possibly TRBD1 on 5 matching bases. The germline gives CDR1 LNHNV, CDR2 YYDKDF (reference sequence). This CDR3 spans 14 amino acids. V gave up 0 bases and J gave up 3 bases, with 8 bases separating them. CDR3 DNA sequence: TGTGCCACCAGCAGAGATGGGGGGTACACTGAAGCTTTCTTT. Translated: CATSRDGGYTEAFF.

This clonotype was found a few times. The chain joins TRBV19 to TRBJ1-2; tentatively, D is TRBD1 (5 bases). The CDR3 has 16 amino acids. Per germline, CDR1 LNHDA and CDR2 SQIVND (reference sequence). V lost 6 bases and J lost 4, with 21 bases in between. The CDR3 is CASSRDCYRRCYGYTF. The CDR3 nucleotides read TGTGCCAGTAGCCGGGACTGTTACCGTCGCTGCTATGGCTACACCTTC.

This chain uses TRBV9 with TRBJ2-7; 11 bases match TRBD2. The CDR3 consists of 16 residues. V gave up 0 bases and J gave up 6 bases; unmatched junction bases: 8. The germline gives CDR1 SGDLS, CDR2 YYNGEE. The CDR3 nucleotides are TGTGCCAGCAGCGTAGGAGTTAGCGGGAGGGCCGGCGAGCAGTACTTC. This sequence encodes CASSVGVSGRAGEQYF. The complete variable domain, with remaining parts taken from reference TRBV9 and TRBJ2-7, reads DSGVTQTPKHLITATGQRVTLRCSPRSGDLSVYWYQQSLDQGLQFLIQYYNGEERAKGNILERFSAQQFPDLHSELNLSSLELGDSALYFCASSVGVSGRAGEQYFGPGTRLTVT.

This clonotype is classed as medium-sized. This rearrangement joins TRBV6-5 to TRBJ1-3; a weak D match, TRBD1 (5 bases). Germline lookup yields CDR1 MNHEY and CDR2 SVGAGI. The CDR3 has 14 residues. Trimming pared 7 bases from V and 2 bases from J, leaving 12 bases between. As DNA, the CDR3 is TGTGCCAGCACCTCCGGGACTCCTGGAAACACCATATATTTT. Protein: CASTSGTPGNTIYF.

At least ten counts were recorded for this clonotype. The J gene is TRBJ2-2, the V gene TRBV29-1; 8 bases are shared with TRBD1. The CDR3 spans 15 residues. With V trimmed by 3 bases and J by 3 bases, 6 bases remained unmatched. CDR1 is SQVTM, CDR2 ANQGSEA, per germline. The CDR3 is CSVERTGKYTGELFF. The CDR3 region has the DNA TGCAGCGTTGAGAGGACAGGGAAGTACACCGGGGAGCTGTTTTTT.

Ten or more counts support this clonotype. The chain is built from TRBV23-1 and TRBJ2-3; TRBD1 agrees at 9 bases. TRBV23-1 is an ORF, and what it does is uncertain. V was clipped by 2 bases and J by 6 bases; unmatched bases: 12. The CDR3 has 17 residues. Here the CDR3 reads CASSQEPTGGFVDTQYF. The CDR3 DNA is TGCGCCAGCAGTCAAGAGCCGACAGGGGGATTTGTGGATACGCAGTATTTT.

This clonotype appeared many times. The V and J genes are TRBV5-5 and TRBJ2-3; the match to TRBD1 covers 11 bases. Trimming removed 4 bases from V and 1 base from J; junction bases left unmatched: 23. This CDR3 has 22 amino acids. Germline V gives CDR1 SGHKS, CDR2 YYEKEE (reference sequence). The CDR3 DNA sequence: TGTGCCAGCAGCCTTGTCAGGCAGGGTGTGTCGGACAGGGGGCTACGCACAGATACGCAGTATTTT. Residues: CASSLVRQGVSDRGLRTDTQYF. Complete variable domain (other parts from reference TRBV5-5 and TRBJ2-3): DAGVTQSPTHLIKTRGQQVTLRCSPISGHKSVSWYQQVLGQGPQFIFQYYEKEERGRGNFPDRFSARQFPNYSSELNVNALLLGDSALYLCASSLVRQGVSDRGLRTDTQYFGPGTRLTVL.

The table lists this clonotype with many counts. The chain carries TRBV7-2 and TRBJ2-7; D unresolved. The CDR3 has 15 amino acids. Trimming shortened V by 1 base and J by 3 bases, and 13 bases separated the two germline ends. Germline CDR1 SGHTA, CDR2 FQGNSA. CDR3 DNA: TGTGCCAGCAGCTTAGACCCAAGGGTTAACTACGAGCAGTACTTC. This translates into CASSLDPRVNYEQYF.

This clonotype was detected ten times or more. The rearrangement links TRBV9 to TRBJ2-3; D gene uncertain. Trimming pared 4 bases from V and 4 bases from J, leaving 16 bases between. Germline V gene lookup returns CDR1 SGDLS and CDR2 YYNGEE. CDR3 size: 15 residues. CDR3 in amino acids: CASSFNQNRPDTQYF. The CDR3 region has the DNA TGTGCCAGCAGCTTCAATCAGAACCGACCAGATACGCAGTATTTT. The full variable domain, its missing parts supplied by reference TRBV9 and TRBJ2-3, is DSGVTQTPKHLITATGQRVTLRCSPRSGDLSVYWYQQSLDQGLQFLIQYYNGEERAKGNILERFSAQQFPDLHSELNLSSLELGDSALYFCASSFNQNRPDTQYFGPGTRLTVL.

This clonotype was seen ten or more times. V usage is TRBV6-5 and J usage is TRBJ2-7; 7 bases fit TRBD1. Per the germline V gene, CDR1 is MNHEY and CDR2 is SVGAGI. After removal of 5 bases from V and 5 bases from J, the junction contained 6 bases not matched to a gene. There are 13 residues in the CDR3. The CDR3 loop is CASSNRGPDEQYF. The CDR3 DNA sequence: TGTGCCAGCAGTAATAGGGGGCCCGACGAGCAGTACTTC.

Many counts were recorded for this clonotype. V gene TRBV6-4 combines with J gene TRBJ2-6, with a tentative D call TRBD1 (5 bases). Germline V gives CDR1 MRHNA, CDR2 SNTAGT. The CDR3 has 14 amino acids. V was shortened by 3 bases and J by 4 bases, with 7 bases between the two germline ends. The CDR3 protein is CASSDGAGANVLTF. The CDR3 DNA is TGTGCCAGCAGTGATGGGGCGGGGGCCAACGTCCTGACTTTC.

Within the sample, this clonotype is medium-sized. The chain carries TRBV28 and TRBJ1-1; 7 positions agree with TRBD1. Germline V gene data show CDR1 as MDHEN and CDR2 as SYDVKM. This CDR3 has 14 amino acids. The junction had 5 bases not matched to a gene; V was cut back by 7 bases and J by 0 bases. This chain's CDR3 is CASIVTGMNTEAFF. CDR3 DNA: TGTGCCAGCATCGTGACAGGGATGAACACTGAAGCTTTCTTT.

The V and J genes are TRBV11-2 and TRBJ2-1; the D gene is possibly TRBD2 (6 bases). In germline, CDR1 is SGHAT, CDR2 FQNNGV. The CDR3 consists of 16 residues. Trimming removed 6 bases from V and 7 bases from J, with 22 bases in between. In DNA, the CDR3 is TGTGCCAGCAGTATTAGATCCGGGAGAATAAGGAATGAGCAGTTCTTC. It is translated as CASSIRSGRIRNEQFF.

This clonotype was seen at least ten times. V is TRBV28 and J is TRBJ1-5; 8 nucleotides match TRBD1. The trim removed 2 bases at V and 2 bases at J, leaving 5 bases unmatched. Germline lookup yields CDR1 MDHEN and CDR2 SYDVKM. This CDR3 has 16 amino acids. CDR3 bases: TGTGCCAGCAGTTTAGGGGCAGGGGGCGGCAATCAGCCCCAGCATTTT. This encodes CASSLGAGGGNQPQHF.

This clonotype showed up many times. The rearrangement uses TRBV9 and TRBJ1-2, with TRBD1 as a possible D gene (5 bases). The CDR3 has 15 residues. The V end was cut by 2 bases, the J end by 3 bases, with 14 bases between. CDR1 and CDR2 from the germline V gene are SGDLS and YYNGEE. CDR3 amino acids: CASSVLEGMDYGYTF. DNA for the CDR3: TGTGCCAGCAGCGTTTTGGAGGGGATGGACTATGGCTACACCTTC.

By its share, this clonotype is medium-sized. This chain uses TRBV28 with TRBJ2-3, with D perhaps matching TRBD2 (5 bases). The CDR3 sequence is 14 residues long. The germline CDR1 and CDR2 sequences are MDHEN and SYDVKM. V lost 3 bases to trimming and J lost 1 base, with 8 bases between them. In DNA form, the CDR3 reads TGTGCCAGCAGTTTCCTAGCTGGCACAGATACGCAGTATTTT. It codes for CASSFLAGTDTQYF.

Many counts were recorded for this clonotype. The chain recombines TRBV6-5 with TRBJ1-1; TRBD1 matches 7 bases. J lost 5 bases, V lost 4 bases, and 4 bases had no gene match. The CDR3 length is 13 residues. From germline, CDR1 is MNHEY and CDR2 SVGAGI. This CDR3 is CASSSGGGTEAFF. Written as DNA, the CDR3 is TGTGCCAGCAGTTCAGGGGGAGGGACTGAAGCTTTCTTT.

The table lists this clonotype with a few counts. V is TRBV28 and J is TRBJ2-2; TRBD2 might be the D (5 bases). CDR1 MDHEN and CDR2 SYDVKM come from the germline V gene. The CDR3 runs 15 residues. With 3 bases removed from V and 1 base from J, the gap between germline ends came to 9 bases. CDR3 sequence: CASSLQAENTGELFF. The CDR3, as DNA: TGTGCCAGCAGTTTGCAAGCGGAGAACACCGGGGAGCTGTTTTTT. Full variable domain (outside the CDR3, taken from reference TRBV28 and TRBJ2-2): DVKVTQSSRYLVKRTGEKVFLECVQDMDHENMFWYRQDPGLGLRLIYFSYDVKMKEKGDIPEGYSVSREKKERFSLILESASTNQTSMYLCASSLQAENTGELFFGEGSRLTVL.

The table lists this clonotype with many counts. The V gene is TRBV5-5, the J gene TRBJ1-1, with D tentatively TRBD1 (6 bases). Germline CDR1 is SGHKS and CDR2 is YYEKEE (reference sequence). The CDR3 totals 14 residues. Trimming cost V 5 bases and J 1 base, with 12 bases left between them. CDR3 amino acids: CASSWTAGNTEAFF. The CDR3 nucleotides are TGTGCCAGCAGTTGGACAGCAGGGAACACTGAAGCTTTCTTT.

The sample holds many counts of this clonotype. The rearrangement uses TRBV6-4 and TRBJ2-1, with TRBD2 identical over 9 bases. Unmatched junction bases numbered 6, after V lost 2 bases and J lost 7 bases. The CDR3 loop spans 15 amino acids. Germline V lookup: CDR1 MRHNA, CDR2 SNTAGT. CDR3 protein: CASSDIAGAENEQFF. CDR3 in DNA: TGTGCCAGCAGTGACATAGCGGGAGCGGAGAATGAGCAGTTCTTC.

The CDR3 region is CASSAQLAGGLDNEQFF. In nucleotides, the CDR3 is TGTGCCAGCAGCGCCCAACTAGCGGGAGGCCTGGACAATGAGCAGTTCTTC. V and J are TRBV11-2 and TRBJ2-1; TRBD2 agrees at 12 bases. From germline, CDR1 is SGHAT and CDR2 FQNNGV. Trimming took 5 bases from V and 5 from J; bases not matched to a gene: 10. CDR3 length: 17 residues.

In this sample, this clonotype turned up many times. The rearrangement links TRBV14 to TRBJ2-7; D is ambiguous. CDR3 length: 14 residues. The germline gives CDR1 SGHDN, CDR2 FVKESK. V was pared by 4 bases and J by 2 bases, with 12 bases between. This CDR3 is CASSPEGFTYEQYF. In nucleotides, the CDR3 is TGTGCCAGCAGCCCAGAAGGTTTCACCTACGAGCAGTACTTC.

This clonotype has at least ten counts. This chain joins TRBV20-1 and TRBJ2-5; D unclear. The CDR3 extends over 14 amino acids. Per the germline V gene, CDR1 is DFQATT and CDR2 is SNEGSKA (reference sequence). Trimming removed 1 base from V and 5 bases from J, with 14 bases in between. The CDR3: CSARVGTPGETQYF. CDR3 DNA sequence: TGCAGTGCTAGAGTCGGTACTCCTGGGGAGACCCAGTACTTC.

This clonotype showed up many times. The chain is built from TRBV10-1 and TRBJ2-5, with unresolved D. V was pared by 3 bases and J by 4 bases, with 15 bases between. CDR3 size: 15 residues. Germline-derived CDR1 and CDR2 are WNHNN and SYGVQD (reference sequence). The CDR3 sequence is CASSDSSWERETQYF. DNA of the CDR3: TGCGCCAGCAGTGACTCCTCCTGGGAAAGAGAGACCCAGTACTTC.

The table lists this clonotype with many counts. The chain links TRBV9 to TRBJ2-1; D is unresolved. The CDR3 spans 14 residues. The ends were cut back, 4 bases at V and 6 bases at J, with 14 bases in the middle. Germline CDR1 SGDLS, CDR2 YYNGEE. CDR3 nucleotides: TGTGCCAGCAGCTCGAGCCAGGTTCCCAATGAGCAGTTCTTC. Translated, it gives CASSSSQVPNEQFF. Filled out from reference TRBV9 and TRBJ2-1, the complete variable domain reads DSGVTQTPKHLITATGQRVTLRCSPRSGDLSVYWYQQSLDQGLQFLIQYYNGEERAKGNILERFSAQQFPDLHSELNLSSLELGDSALYFCASSSSQVPNEQFFGPGTRLTVL.

CDR3 sequence: CASSQEHADTEAFF. CDR3 in DNA: TGCGCCAGCAGCCAAGAGCACGCCGACACTGAAGCTTTCTTT. The gene calls are TRBV4-1 and TRBJ1-1; D unclear. The CDR3 consists of 14 residues. Germline V gene lookup returns CDR1 MGHRA and CDR2 YSYEKL. Trimming removed 0 bases from V and 3 bases from J, with 8 bases in between.

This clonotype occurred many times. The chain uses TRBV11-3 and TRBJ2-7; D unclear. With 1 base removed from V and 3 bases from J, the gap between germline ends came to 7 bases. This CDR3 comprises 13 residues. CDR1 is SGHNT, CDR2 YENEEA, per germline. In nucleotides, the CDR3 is TGTGCCAGCAGCTTAGGTGCAGACTACGAGCAGTACTTC. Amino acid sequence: CASSLGADYEQYF.